The entry that follows covers one T cell receptor (beta chain) sequence. Its antigen is currently unknown. The sample belongs to a study of cytomegalovirus exposure and HLA in healthy donors. The germline V gene has CDR1 KGHSH and CDR2 LQKENI. The ends lost 3 bases at V and 8 bases at J; junction bases unmatched: 9. The CDR3 extends over 14 amino acids. A multiplex PCR was run with 60 Vbeta primers and 13 Jbeta primers. Method: immunoSEQ multiplex PCR; TCRdb's copy keeps in-frame clones and lacks some. The table has 100,000 to 150,000 clones, about four fifths seen once; the top ten hold under 15%. Study-level results: Among TCR sequences, most were rare, though some public TCRs appeared in many donors. Later analysis placed DRB1 highest and HLA-C lowest in TCR association rates, which differed by HLA locus. Across donors, presence/absence analyses took sequencing depth to be roughly uniform.

The sequenced sample consisted of PBMCs. The sequence was obtained from a woman aged 55-75 years in good health and CMV-seropositive. This chain joins TRBV18 and TRBJ1-1; 7 bases are shared with TRBD1. In nucleotides, the CDR3 is TGTGCCAGCTCACCCAGAACAGGGGAGAAGGAAGCTTTCTTT. This sequence encodes CASSPRTGEKEAFF.